These 21 T cell receptor beta chains were sequenced from one sample in a study of blood T cell repertoires in COVID-19. Sequenced by immunoSEQ multiplex PCR; TCRdb stores in-frame clones only, minus some. The sample shows about 160,000 clones, roughly 85% of them seen only once. Sequencing was done on a sample of peripheral blood. These receptors were obtained from a man aged 70 or older with acute or convalescent COVID-19.

The chain carries TRBV27 and TRBJ1-5; D unclear. The germline V and J ends were trimmed by 5 bases and 0 bases, with 11 bases remaining between them. Germline V gene data show CDR1 as MNHEY and CDR2 as SMNVEV (reference sequence). The CDR3 is made up of 15 amino acids. CDR3 nucleotides: TGTGCCAGCAGTCCGCTTTTCGGTAGCAATCAGCCCCAGCATTTT. Translation: CASSPLFGSNQPQHF.

The chain recombines TRBV11-1 with TRBJ1-2; maybe TRBD1 (6 bases). Germline V gene lookup returns CDR1 SGHAT and CDR2 FQDESV (reference sequence). V was pared by 5 bases and J by 1 base, with 8 bases between. The CDR3 consists of 13 residues. The CDR3 DNA reads as TGTGCCAGCAGCCCGGACAGTAACTATGGCTACACCTTC. Amino acids: CASSPDSNYGYTF.

The chain joins TRBV7-8 to TRBJ1-1, with D possibly TRBD1 on 6 matching bases. This CDR3 is 15 amino acids long. Trimming shortened V by 1 base and J by 1 base, and 10 bases separated the two germline ends. Germline V gene lookup returns CDR1 SGHVS and CDR2 FQNEAQ. The CDR3 coding sequence is TGTGCCAGCAGCTTAGAACAGGGAGAGAACACTGAAGCTTTCTTT. As protein: CASSLEQGENTEAFF.

The chain couples TRBV6-1 to TRBJ1-4; maybe TRBD1 (6 bases). Germline CDR1 MNHNS, CDR2 SASEGT. The CDR3 covers 14 residues. Trimming removed 3 bases from V and 7 bases from J, with 12 bases in between. Here the CDR3 DNA reads TGTGCCAGCAGTGAGAACAGGGTCCTTGAAAAACTGTTTTTT. Its translation: CASSENRVLEKLFF.

The J gene is TRBJ2-3, the V gene TRBV24-1; D possibly corresponds to TRBD2 (6 bases). CDR3 length: 14 amino acids. Deletions cut 4 bases from V and 6 bases from J, with 13 bases between. CDR1 KGHDR and CDR2 SFDVKD come from the germline V gene. CDR3 region: CATSDPFRGDTQYF. Here the CDR3 DNA reads TGTGCCACCAGTGACCCTTTTCGGGGGGATACGCAGTATTTT.

CDR3 in amino acids: CAWSSETSGSTPDTQYF. The CDR3 nucleotides are TGTGCCTGGAGTTCAGAGACTAGCGGGAGTACTCCAGATACGCAGTATTTT. The chain joins TRBV30 to TRBJ2-3; TRBD2 aligns across 12 bases. This CDR3 comprises 17 residues. CDR1 GTSNPN and CDR2 SVGIG come from the germline V gene (reference sequence). Unmatched junction bases numbered 10, after V lost 2 bases and J lost 4 bases. Full variable domain (remainder filled in from reference TRBV30 and TRBJ2-3): SQTIHQWPATLVQPVGSPLSLECTVEGTSNPNLYWYRQAAGRGLQLLFYSVGIGQISSEVPQNLSASRPQDRQFILSSKKLLLSDSGFYLCAWSSETSGSTPDTQYFGPGTRLTVL.

J is TRBJ1-1 and V is TRBV19, with D hard to call. V was trimmed by 4 bases and J by 0 bases, leaving 9 bases between them. This CDR3 is built from 14 residues. Germline CDR1 and CDR2: LNHDA and SQIVND (reference sequence). CDR3 in DNA: TGTGCCAGTAGTAGGGCCCAAATGAACACTGAAGCTTTCTTT. It encodes CASSRAQMNTEAFF. The whole variable domain, filled in from reference TRBV19 and TRBJ1-1, reads DGGITQSPKYLFRKEGQNVTLSCEQNLNHDAMYWYRQDPGQGLRLIYYSQIVNDFQKGDIAEGYSVSREKKESFPLTVTSAQKNPTAFYLCASSRAQMNTEAFFGQGTRLTVV.

V usage is TRBV24-1 and J usage is TRBJ2-2, with D perhaps matching TRBD2 (5 bases). The V and J ends lost 7 bases and 5 bases respectively, with 10 bases between them. The CDR3 runs to 13 residues. CDR1 is KGHDR and CDR2 is SFDVKD in the germline V gene. In DNA, the CDR3 is TGTGCCACCAGCTACCTAGCAACCGGGGAGCTGTTTTTT. It translates to CATSYLATGELFF.

The V call is TRBV4-2, the J call TRBJ2-1, with 11 nucleotides matching TRBD1. This CDR3 contains 16 residues. Germline CDR1 reads LGHNA; CDR2 reads YNFKEQ. V lost 0 bases to trimming and J lost 8 bases; unmatched junction nucleotides: 6. The CDR3: CASSQEGTGGIDEQFF. Written as DNA, the CDR3 is TGTGCCAGCAGCCAAGAAGGGACAGGGGGGATTGATGAGCAGTTCTTC.

The chain combines TRBV5-4 with TRBJ2-1; TRBD2 matches 10 bases. Germline V gives CDR1 SGHNT, CDR2 YYREEE (reference sequence). The CDR3 has 16 amino acids. Unmatched junction bases numbered 8, after V lost 1 base and J lost 7 bases. The CDR3 loop reads CASSLSLAGVRNEQFF. The DNA for the CDR3 is TGTGCCAGCAGCTTGTCGCTAGCGGGAGTTAGGAATGAGCAGTTCTTC.

The genes are TRBV3-1 (or the pseudogene TRBV3-2) and TRBJ2-1; TRBD2 agrees at 9 bases. V was clipped by 0 bases and J by 14 bases; unmatched bases: 8. Germline V lookup: CDR1 LGHDT, CDR2 YNNKEL (reference sequence). The CDR3 spans 14 residues. The chain's CDR3 is CASSQDNSGSIKFF. CDR3 sequence (DNA): TGTGCCAGCAGCCAAGATAATAGCGGGAGTATAAAGTTCTTC.

The chain links TRBV13 to TRBJ2-5; 12 bases align to TRBD2. The V segment lost 5 bases and the J segment 4 bases; nucleotides outside the gene matches: 14. The CDR3 runs 18 residues. The germline gives CDR1 PRHDT, CDR2 FYEKMQ (reference sequence). For the CDR3, the DNA is TGTGCCAGCAGCGCCTCCTCCGGGACTAGCGGGTTTCGAGAGACCCAGTACTTC. Translating it yields CASSASSGTSGFRETQYF.

The chain joins TRBV6-1 to TRBJ2-2; 9 positions match TRBD1. Germline values: CDR1 MNHNS, CDR2 SASEGT. The CDR3 sequence is 19 residues long. V shed 2 bases, J shed 0 bases, and the junction held 10 bases outside the gene matches. Written as DNA, the CDR3 is TGTGCCAGCAGTGAACGTTCCAGGACAGGGGCCTCGAACACCGGGGAGCTGTTTTTT. This codes for CASSERSRTGASNTGELFF.

This clone has only a few counts. V gene TRBV27 combines with J gene TRBJ1-1; TRBD1 might be the D (6 bases). Trimming left V 6 bases short and J 0 bases short, with 23 bases between. The CDR3 spans 18 residues. CDR1 and CDR2 from the germline V gene are MNHEY and SMNVEV (reference sequence). CDR3 loop: CASRTPQGEELVNTEAFF. DNA for the CDR3: TGTGCCAGCAGAACTCCACAGGGAGAGGAATTGGTGAACACTGAAGCTTTCTTT.

This chain uses TRBV11-3 with TRBJ2-2, with D perhaps matching TRBD2 (6 bases). The CDR3 contains 16 residues. Trimming took 3 bases from V and 1 from J, leaving 12 bases between them. Per the germline V gene, CDR1 is SGHNT and CDR2 is YENEEA. The CDR3 reads CASSFGVAVNTGELFF. DNA for the CDR3: TGTGCCAGCAGCTTTGGGGTAGCGGTGAACACCGGGGAGCTGTTTTTT.

This CDR3 is CASSSSSGRAAEQYF. CDR3 DNA sequence: TGTGCCAGCAGCTCTTCTAGCGGGAGGGCCGCTGAGCAGTACTTC. J is TRBJ2-7 and V is TRBV9; 12 bases are shared with TRBD2. Germline-derived CDR1 and CDR2 are SGDLS and YYNGEE. Unmatched junction bases numbered 9, after V lost 4 bases and J lost 7 bases. The CDR3 loop spans 15 amino acids.

The V and J genes are TRBV30 and TRBJ2-3; the D is unclear. V dropped 2 bases and J dropped 8 bases, with 11 bases sitting between them. There are 12 residues in the CDR3. Germline CDR1 is GTSNPN and CDR2 is SVGIG (reference sequence). CDR3 loop: CAWSFLSSTQYF. The CDR3 DNA reads TGTGCCTGGAGTTTCTTGAGCTCTACGCAGTATTTT.

V gene TRBV19 combines with J gene TRBJ1-2; possibly TRBD1 for D (5 bases). V lost 7 bases, J lost 2 bases, and 11 bases lay in between. CDR1 is LNHDA, CDR2 SQIVND, per germline (reference sequence). CDR3 length equals 13 residues. CDR3 residues: CASIGGPNYGYTF. Here the CDR3 DNA reads TGTGCCAGTATCGGGGGTCCGAACTATGGCTACACCTTC.

The genes are TRBV18 and TRBJ2-1; 9 positions match TRBD1. CDR1 and CDR2 (germline): KGHSH, LQKENI. The J segment lost 6 bases and the V segment lost 2 bases, leaving 8 bases of the junction unmatched. The CDR3 has 16 residues. The CDR3 loop is CASSPSRDRVGNEQFF. Here the CDR3 DNA reads TGTGCCAGCTCACCAAGCCGGGACAGGGTAGGCAATGAGCAGTTCTTC.

The rearrangement links TRBV6-5 to TRBJ2-5; D is perhaps TRBD1 (5 bases). V lost 5 bases to trimming and J lost 0 bases, with 13 bases between them. CDR3 length: 15 amino acids. The germline gives CDR1 MNHEY, CDR2 SVGAGI. The CDR3 region is CASSPLTGNQETQYF. The CDR3 DNA reads as TGTGCCAGCAGTCCCCTAACAGGCAACCAAGAGACCCAGTACTTC.

The rearrangement links TRBV19 to TRBJ2-1; D is unclear. Germline V gives CDR1 LNHDA, CDR2 SQIVND (reference sequence). V dropped 1 base and J dropped 6 bases, with 7 bases sitting between them. The CDR3 spans 13 residues. As DNA, the CDR3 is TGTGCCAGTAGTATAGGGAGTTCCAATGAGCAGTTCTTC. This gives the protein CASSIGSSNEQFF. The variable domain in full, completed from reference TRBV19 and TRBJ2-1, reads DGGITQSPKYLFRKEGQNVTLSCEQNLNHDAMYWYRQDPGQGLRLIYYSQIVNDFQKGDIAEGYSVSREKKESFPLTVTSAQKNPTAFYLCASSIGSSNEQFFGPGTRLTVL.